A single sample is the source of the 9 T cell receptor beta chains below, sequenced in a study of blood T cell repertoires in COVID-19. The repertoire was sequenced with immunoSEQ multiplex PCR; TCRdb's copy has only in-frame clones and lacks some. This sample has 150,000 to 200,000 clones, with more than 75% found just once. The sample consisted of peripheral blood. These TCRs come from a human donor in a cohort sampled during active COVID-19.

V and J are TRBV5-1 and TRBJ1-4; 8 nucleotides line up with TRBD1. The CDR3 runs 14 residues. The V and J ends lost 5 bases and 8 bases, in that order; junction bases with no gene match: 8. Germline V gene sequence: CDR1 SGHRS, CDR2 YFSETQ. This CDR3 reads CASSAGGQGEKLFF. The CDR3 nucleotides are TGCGCCAGCAGTGCAGGGGGCCAGGGGGAAAAACTGTTTTTT. Combining the CDR3 with reference TRBV5-1 and TRBJ1-4 gives the whole variable domain KAGVTQTPRYLIKTRGQQVTLSCSPISGHRSVSWYQQTPGQGLQFLFEYFSETQRNKGNFPGRFSGRQFSNSRSEMNVSTLELGDSALYLCASSAGGQGEKLFFGSGTQLSVL.

The V gene is TRBV7-2, the J gene TRBJ2-1; D is ambiguous. The length of the CDR3 is 13 residues. The ends were cut back, 4 bases at V and 9 bases at J, with 13 bases in the middle. Germline-derived CDR1 and CDR2 are SGHTA and FQGNSA. For the CDR3, the DNA is TGTGCCAGCAGCTCAAAGCAACAGAGTGAGCAGTTCTTC. It encodes CASSSKQQSEQFF. The full variable domain, rest sourced from reference TRBV7-2 and TRBJ2-1, is GAGVSQSPSNKVTEKGKDVELRCDPISGHTALYWYRQSLGQGLEFLIYFQGNSAPDKSGLPSDRFSAERTGGSVSTLTIQRTQQEDSAVYLCASSSKQQSEQFFGPGTRLTVL.

The chain is built from TRBV6-6 and TRBJ1-5; 11 positions agree with TRBD1. Germline V gene sequence: CDR1 MNHNY, CDR2 SVGAGI (reference sequence). J lost 5 bases, V lost 6 bases, and 9 bases had no gene match. This CDR3 has 16 residues. The CDR3 protein is CASSPIGTGGDQPQHF. CDR3 in DNA: TGTGCCAGCAGCCCGATTGGGACAGGGGGTGATCAGCCCCAGCATTTT.

V and J are TRBV2 and TRBJ1-5, with D possibly TRBD1 on 6 matching bases. CDR3 length equals 13 residues. Germline V gene lookup returns CDR1 SNHLY and CDR2 FYNNEI. The V and J ends lost 5 bases and 4 bases respectively, with 9 bases between them. For the CDR3, the DNA is TGTGCCAGCAGTCGGCAGGGGAATCAGCCCCAGCATTTT. Residues: CASSRQGNQPQHF.

J is TRBJ1-2 and V is TRBV27; tentative D call: TRBD1 (6 bases). Trimming stripped 3 bases from V and 5 bases from J, with 10 bases between. The CDR3 sequence is 13 residues long. Germline CDR1 MNHEY, CDR2 SMNVEV (reference sequence). CDR3 nucleotides: TGTGCCAGCAGTTTGATACAGGGTTATGGCTACACCTTC. Its protein is CASSLIQGYGYTF.

V and J are TRBV11-2 and TRBJ2-4; 9 bases are shared with TRBD1. The CDR3 extends over 16 amino acids. The V gene's germline CDR1 is SGHAT and CDR2 FQNNGV. Losses at the gene ends were 4 bases for V and 0 bases for J; bases not matched to a gene: 4. In DNA form, the CDR3 reads TGTGCCAGCAGCTCCGGACAGGGGCCAGCCAAAAACATTCAGTACTTC. Protein product: CASSSGQGPAKNIQYF.

V and J are TRBV20-1 and TRBJ1-1; the match to TRBD1 covers 11 bases. Germline V gene data show CDR1 as DFQATT and CDR2 as SNEGSKA (reference sequence). Trimming took 3 bases from V and 6 from J; bases not matched to a gene: 6. The CDR3 sequence is 14 residues long. In DNA form, the CDR3 reads TGCAGTGCTAGTTTAGGACAGGGGGCCGCTGAAGCTTTCTTT. It is translated as CSASLGQGAAEAFF.

The chain links TRBV5-5 to TRBJ1-1, with 7 bases identical to TRBD1. Germline V gene data show CDR1 as SGHKS and CDR2 as YYEKEE (reference sequence). The CDR3 runs to 15 residues. The J segment lost 0 bases and the V segment lost 1 base, leaving 3 bases of the junction unmatched. This CDR3 is CASSLIRGVNTEAFF. The CDR3 DNA sequence: TGTGCCAGCAGCTTGATCAGGGGGGTGAACACTGAAGCTTTCTTT.

The chain uses TRBV30 and TRBJ2-2; D unclear. The CDR3 is 13 residues long. Germline V lookup: CDR1 GTSNPN, CDR2 SVGIG (reference sequence). Trimming removed 1 base at V and 1 base at J, with 4 bases between. This CDR3 is CAWSGMNTGELFF. CDR3 bases: TGTGCCTGGAGTGGTATGAACACCGGGGAGCTGTTTTTT.